Listed here is a single T cell receptor beta chain. This sample stems from a study of control samples from healthy donors and cancer patients. Generated by immunoSEQ multiplex PCR, the TCRdb table keeps only in-frame clones and is missing some. The sample contains some 150,000 clones, around 90% of which appear only once. Germline CDR1 MNHEY, CDR2 SVGEGT. V lost 6 bases and J lost 4, with 11 bases in between. CDR3 length: 13 amino acids. The sample consisted of blood. V gene TRBV6-2 or TRBV6-3 combines with J gene TRBJ2-3; D remains ambiguous. The TCR was taken from a man younger than 40 in good health. The CDR3 DNA follows: TGTGCCAGCAGCATCGGCCTGGCAGATACGCAGTATTTT. Amino acid sequence: CASSIGLADTQYF.